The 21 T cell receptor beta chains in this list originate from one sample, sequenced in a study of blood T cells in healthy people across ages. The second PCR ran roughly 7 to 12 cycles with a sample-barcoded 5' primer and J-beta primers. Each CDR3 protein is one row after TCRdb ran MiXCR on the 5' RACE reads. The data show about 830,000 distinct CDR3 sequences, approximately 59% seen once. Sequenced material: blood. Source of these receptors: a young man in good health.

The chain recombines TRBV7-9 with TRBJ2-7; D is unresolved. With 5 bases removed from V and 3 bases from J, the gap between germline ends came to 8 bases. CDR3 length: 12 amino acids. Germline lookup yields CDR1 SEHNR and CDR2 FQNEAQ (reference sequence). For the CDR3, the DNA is TGTGCCAGCAGCAGAGTGGACTACGAGCAGTACTTC. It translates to CASSRVDYEQYF.

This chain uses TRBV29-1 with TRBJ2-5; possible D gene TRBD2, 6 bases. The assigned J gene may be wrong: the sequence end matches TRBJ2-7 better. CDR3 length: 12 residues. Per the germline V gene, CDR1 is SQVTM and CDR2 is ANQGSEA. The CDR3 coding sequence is TGCAGCGTTGACACTTCGGGAGTCGAGCAGTACTTC. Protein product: CSVDTSGVEQYF.

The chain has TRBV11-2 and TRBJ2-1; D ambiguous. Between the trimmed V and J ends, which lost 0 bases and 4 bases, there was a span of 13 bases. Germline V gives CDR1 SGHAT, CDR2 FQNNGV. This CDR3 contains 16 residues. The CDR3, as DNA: TGTGCCAGCAGCTTAGATCTCGTTCCCGTTTACAATGAGCAGTTCTTC. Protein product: CASSLDLVPVYNEQFF.

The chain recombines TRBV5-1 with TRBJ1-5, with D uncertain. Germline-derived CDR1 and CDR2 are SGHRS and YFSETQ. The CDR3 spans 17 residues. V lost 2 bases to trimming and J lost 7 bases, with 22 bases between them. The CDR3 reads CASSFYGVQTLNQPQHF. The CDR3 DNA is TGCGCCAGCAGCTTTTATGGGGTACAGACGCTCAACCAGCCCCAGCATTTT. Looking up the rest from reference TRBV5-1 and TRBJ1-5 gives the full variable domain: KAGVTQTPRYLIKTRGQQVTLSCSPISGHRSVSWYQQTPGQGLQFLFEYFSETQRNKGNFPGRFSGRQFSNSRSEMNVSTLELGDSALYLCASSFYGVQTLNQPQHFGDGTRLSIL.

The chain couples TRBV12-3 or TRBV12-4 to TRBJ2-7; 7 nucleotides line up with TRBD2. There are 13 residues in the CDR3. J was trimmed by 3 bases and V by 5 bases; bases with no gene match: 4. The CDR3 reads CASSKAGNYEQYF. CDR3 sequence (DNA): TGTGCCAGCAGTAAAGCGGGAAACTACGAGCAGTACTTC.

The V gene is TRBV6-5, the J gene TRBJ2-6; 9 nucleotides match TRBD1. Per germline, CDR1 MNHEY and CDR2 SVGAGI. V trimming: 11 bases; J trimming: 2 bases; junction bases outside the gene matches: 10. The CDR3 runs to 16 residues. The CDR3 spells CASSRDRGAGANVLTF. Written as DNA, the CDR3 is TGTGCCTCCTCCCGAGACAGGGGGGCTGGGGCCAACGTCCTGACTTTC.

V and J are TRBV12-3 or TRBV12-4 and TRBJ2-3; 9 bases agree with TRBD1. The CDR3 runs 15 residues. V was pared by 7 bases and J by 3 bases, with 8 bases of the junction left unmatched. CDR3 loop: CASKLQGAYTDTQYF. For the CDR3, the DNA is TGTGCCAGCAAATTACAGGGGGCTTATACAGATACGCAGTATTTT.

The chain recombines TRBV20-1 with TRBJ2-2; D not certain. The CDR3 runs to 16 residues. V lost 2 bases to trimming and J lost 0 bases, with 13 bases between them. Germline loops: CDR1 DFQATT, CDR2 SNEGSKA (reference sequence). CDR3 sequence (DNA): TGCAGTGCTAGAAGTTTCCCGAATACGAACACCGGGGAGCTGTTTTTT. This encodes CSARSFPNTNTGELFF.

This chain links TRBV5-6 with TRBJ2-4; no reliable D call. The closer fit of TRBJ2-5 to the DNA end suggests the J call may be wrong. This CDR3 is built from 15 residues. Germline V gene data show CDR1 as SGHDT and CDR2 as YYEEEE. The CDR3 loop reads CASSLACVREETQYF. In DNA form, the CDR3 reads TGTGCCAGCAGCTTGGCCTGCGTCAGAGAAGAGACCCAGTACTTC.

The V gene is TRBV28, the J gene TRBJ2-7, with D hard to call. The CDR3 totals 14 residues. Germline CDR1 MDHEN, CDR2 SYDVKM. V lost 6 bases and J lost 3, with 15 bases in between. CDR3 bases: TGTGCCAGCAGCCACCCGAGTTCCGGCTACGAGCAGTACTTC. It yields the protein CASSHPSSGYEQYF.

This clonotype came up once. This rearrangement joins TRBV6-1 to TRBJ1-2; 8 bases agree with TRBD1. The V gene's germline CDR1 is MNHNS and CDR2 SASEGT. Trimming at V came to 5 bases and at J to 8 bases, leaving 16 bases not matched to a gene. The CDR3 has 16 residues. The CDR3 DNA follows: TGTGCCAGCAGTTTAGCCCGGACAGGGATGTTTGGCGGCTACACCTTC. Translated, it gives CASSLARTGMFGGYTF.

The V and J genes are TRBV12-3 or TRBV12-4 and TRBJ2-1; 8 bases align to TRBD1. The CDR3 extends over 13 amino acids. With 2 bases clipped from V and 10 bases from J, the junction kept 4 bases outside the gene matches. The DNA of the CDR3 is TGTGCCAGCAGTTTATCCGCAGGGGGCGAGCAGTTCTTC. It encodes CASSLSAGGEQFF.

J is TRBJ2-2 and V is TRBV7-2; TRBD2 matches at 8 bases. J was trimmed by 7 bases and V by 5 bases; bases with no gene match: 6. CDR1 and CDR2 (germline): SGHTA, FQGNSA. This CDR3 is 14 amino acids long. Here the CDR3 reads CASSTGLAGGELFF. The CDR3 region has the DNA TGTGCCAGCAGCACCGGACTAGCTGGCGGGGAGCTGTTTTTT.

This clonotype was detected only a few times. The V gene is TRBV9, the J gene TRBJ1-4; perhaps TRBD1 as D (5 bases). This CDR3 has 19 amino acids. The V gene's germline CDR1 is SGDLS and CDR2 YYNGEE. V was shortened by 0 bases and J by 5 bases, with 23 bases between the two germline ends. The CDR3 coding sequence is TGTGCCAGCAGCGTAGCTTCAAGAAGGGCGGCAGGGAGAAATGAAAAACTGTTTTTT. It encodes CASSVASRRAAGRNEKLFF.

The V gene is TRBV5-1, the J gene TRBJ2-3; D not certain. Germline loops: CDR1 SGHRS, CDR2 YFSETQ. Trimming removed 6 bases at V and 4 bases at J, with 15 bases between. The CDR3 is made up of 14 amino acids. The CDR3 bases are TGCGCCAGCAACCAAAAATACGAAGCAGATACGCAGTATTTT. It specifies CASNQKYEADTQYF.

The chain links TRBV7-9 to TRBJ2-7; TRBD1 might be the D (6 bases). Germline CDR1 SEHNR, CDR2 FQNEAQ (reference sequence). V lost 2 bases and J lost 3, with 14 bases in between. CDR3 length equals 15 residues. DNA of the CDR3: TGTGCCAGCAGCTTATTTGGGCAGGGGATCTACGAGCAGTACTTC. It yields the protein CASSLFGQGIYEQYF.

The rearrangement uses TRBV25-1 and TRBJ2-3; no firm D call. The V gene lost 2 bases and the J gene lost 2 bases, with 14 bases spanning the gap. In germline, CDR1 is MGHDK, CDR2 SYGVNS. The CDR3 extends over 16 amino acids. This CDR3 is CASSEGPGSTTDTQYF. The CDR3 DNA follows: TGTGCCAGCAGTGAAGGCCCAGGTTCCACCACAGATACGCAGTATTTT.

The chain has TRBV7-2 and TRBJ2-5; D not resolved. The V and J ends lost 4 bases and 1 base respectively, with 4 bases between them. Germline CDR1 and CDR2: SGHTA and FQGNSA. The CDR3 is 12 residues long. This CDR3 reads CASSWTQETQYF. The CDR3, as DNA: TGTGCCAGCAGCTGGACCCAAGAGACCCAGTACTTC.

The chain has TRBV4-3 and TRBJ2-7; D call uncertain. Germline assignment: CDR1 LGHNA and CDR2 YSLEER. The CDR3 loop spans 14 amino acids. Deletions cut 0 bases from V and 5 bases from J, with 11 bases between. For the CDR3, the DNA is TGCGCCAGCAGCCAAGAAGTCTTTCCGGACGAGCAGTACTTC. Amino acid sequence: CASSQEVFPDEQYF.

CDR3 sequence reads: CASSKVPGGTDTQYF. The CDR3 bases are TGTGCCAGCAGCAAAGTTCCGGGGGGAACAGATACGCAGTATTTT. The rearrangement joins TRBV7-2 to TRBJ2-3, with 7 bases identical to TRBD2. The J segment lost 3 bases and the V segment lost 5 bases, leaving 8 bases of the junction unmatched. The CDR3 runs 15 residues. Germline V gene lookup returns CDR1 SGHTA and CDR2 FQGNSA.

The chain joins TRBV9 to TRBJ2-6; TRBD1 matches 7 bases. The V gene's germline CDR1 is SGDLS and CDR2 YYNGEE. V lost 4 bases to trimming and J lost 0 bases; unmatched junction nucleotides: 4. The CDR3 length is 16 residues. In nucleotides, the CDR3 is TGTGCCAGCAGCACGCGACAGGGCTCTGGGGCCAACGTCCTGACTTTC. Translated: CASSTRQGSGANVLTF.